The rows below give T cell receptor beta chains drawn from one sample of a study of blood T cell repertoires in COVID-19. The assay was immunoSEQ multiplex PCR, and TCRdb's table has in-frame clones only and misses some. The sample yields 80,000 to 130,000 clones, roughly 92% seen once. The sample comprised peripheral blood. The receptors were sampled from a man between 65 and 79 years old with acute or convalescent COVID-19. Each CDR3 is given with its conserved first and last residue. Each record gives: CDR3 protein, CDR3 DNA, D gene, V gene, J gene, clone size. The D gene is left open where the match is weak. Clone size, where shown, is once, few, many, or a class for clones that have expanded.

CDR3 protein: CASSPRDRDTEAFF
CDR3 DNA: TGTGCCAGCAGTCCCCGGGACAGGGACACTGAAGCTTTCTTT
D gene: TRBD1
V gene: TRBV25-1
J gene: TRBJ1-1
clone size: NA

CDR3 protein: CASSVGDLTGGELFF
CDR3 DNA: TGTGCCAGCAGCGTAGGCGACCTAACGGGGGGGGAGCTGTTTTTT
D gene: NA
V gene: TRBV9
J gene: TRBJ2-2
clone size: NA

CDR3 protein: CASSRSLADTQYF
CDR3 DNA: TGTGCCAGCAGCCGGAGCCTTGCAGATACGCAGTATTTT
D gene: NA
V gene: TRBV7-2
J gene: TRBJ2-3
clone size: NA

CDR3 protein: CASSLKSGGLTGELFF
CDR3 DNA: TGTGCCAGCAGCTTAAAGTCGGGGGGGCTCACCGGGGAGCTGTTTTTT
D gene: TRBD2
V gene: TRBV7-6
J gene: TRBJ2-2
clone size: NA

CDR3 protein: CASRQNSNQPQHF
CDR3 DNA: TGCGCCAGCCGCCAGAATAGCAATCAGCCCCAGCATTTT
D gene: NA
V gene: TRBV10-2
J gene: TRBJ1-5
clone size: NA

CDR3 protein: CASSLSGNPYEQYF
CDR3 DNA: TGTGCCAGCAGTTTATCCGGGAACCCTTACGAGCAGTACTTC
D gene: NA
V gene: TRBV27
J gene: TRBJ2-7
clone size: NA

CDR3 protein: CASSQERQGYQPQHF
CDR3 DNA: TGCGCCAGCAGCCAAGAGCGACAGGGGTATCAGCCCCAGCATTTT
D gene: TRBD1
V gene: TRBV4-1
J gene: TRBJ1-5
clone size: NA

CDR3 protein: CASSLVGATSGYEQYF
CDR3 DNA: TGTGCCAGCAGCTTAGTAGGGGCGACTAGCGGCTACGAGCAGTACTTC
D gene: TRBD2
V gene: TRBV11-2
J gene: TRBJ2-7
clone size: NA

CDR3 protein: CASSLTGEENTEAFF
CDR3 DNA: TGCGCCAGCAGCTTAACAGGAGAAGAGAACACTGAAGCTTTCTTT
D gene: NA
V gene: TRBV5-1
J gene: TRBJ1-1
clone size: NA

CDR3 protein: CASTGTAFYEQYF
CDR3 DNA: TGTGCCAGTACCGGGACAGCCTTCTACGAGCAGTACTTC
D gene: TRBD1
V gene: TRBV11-1
J gene: TRBJ2-7
clone size: NA

CDR3 protein: CASSGTGTGKETQYF
CDR3 DNA: TGTGCCAGCAGTGGAACCGGGACAGGCAAAGAGACCCAGTACTTC
D gene: TRBD1
V gene: TRBV28
J gene: TRBJ2-5
clone size: NA

CDR3 protein: CASSGGQALYNSPLHF
CDR3 DNA: TGTGCCAGCAGCGGCGGACAGGCCCTCTATAATTCACCCCTCCACTTT
D gene: TRBD1
V gene: TRBV5-4
J gene: TRBJ1-6
clone size: NA

CDR3 protein: CASSYQTGTYEQYF
CDR3 DNA: TGTGCCAGCAGTTACCAGACGGGGACCTACGAGCAGTACTTC
D gene: NA
V gene: TRBV6-6
J gene: TRBJ2-7
clone size: NA

CDR3 protein: CASRPIWRGANGYTF
CDR3 DNA: TGTGCCAGCAGGCCGATCTGGAGGGGCGCGAATGGCTACACCTTC
D gene: NA
V gene: TRBV28
J gene: TRBJ1-2
clone size: NA

CDR3 protein: CASSEATGGNQPQHF
CDR3 DNA: TGTGCCAGCAGTGAGGCTACAGGGGGCAATCAGCCCCAGCATTTT
D gene: TRBD1
V gene: TRBV6-6
J gene: TRBJ1-5
clone size: once

CDR3 protein: CAWSGGRISNYGYTF
CDR3 DNA: TGTGCCTGGAGTGGGGGGCGGATATCGAACTATGGCTACACCTTC
D gene: NA
V gene: TRBV30
J gene: TRBJ1-2
clone size: NA

CDR3 protein: CASSFSSGSSYEQYF
CDR3 DNA: TGTGCCAGCAGCTTTTCTAGCGGGAGCTCCTACGAGCAGTACTTC
D gene: TRBD2
V gene: TRBV7-7
J gene: TRBJ2-7
clone size: NA

CDR3 protein: CASSHSGLPNEQFF
CDR3 DNA: TGCGCCAGCAGCCACTCGGGACTTCCCAATGAGCAGTTCTTC
D gene: NA
V gene: TRBV4-1
J gene: TRBJ2-1
clone size: NA